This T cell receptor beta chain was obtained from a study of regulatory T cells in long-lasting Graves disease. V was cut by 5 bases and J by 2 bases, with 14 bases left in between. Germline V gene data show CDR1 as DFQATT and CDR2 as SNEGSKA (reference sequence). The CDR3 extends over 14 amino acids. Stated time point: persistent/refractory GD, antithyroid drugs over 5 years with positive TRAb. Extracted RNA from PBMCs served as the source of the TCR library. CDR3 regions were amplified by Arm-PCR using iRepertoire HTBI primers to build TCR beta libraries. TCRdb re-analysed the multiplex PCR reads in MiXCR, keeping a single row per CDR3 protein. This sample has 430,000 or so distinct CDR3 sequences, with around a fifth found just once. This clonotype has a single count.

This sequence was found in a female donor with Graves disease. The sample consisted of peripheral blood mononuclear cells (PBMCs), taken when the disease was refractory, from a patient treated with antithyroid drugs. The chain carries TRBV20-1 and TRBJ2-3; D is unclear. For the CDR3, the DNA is TGCAGTGCTCCCCCCTCGCTATACACAGATACGCAGTATTTT. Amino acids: CSAPPSLYTDTQYF.